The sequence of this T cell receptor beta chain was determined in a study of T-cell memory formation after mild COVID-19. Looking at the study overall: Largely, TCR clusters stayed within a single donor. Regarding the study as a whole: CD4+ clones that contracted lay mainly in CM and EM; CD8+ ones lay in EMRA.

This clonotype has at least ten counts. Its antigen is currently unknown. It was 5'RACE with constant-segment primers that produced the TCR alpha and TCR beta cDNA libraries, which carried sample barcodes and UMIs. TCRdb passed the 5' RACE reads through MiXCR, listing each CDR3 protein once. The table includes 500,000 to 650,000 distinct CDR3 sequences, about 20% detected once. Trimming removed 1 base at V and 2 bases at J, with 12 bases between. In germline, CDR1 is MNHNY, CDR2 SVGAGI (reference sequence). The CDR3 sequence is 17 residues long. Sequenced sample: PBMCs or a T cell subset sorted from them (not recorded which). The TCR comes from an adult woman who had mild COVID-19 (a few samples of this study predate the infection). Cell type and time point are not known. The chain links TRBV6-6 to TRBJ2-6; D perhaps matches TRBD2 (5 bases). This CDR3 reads CASSYFPGFTGANVLTF. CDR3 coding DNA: TGTGCCAGCAGTTACTTTCCGGGATTTACTGGGGCCAACGTCCTGACTTTC.